This paragraph covers one T cell receptor (beta chain) sequence. This specimen comes from a study of CD8+ T cells in alopecia areata. Trimming cost V 4 bases and J 7 bases, with 10 bases left between them. Germline CDR1 reads DFQATT; CDR2 reads SNEGSKA (reference sequence). The CDR3 is 11 residues long. Reverse transcription of extracted RNA yielded cDNA, which provided the sequencing template. Profiled with immunoSEQ multiplex PCR; TCRdb holds only in-frame clones, not every one. The table lists more than 90,000 clones, more than 30% of them singletons, with approximately 3.1% in the top ten. The sample consisted of CD4+ T cells sorted from blood. The chain is built from TRBV20-1 and TRBJ2-5; D is tentatively TRBD1 or TRBD2 (6 bases each). This clonotype originated in a human donor with alopecia areata. The DNA of the CDR3 is TGCAGTGCTACGGGGGCGGGGACCCAGTACTTC. Its protein product is CSATGAGTQYF.